This TCR beta chain was profiled in a study of Tregs in tolerant kidney transplant recipients. Study results and limitations: This study did not directly address biological reproducibility. Changing PCR primers prevented nucleotide comparison between some patients' samples.

Details on this clone: As yet, its antigen is unknown. This same CDR3 is encoded by further DNA sequences in the sample.

Deletions cut 2 bases from V and 5 bases from J, with 9 bases between. There are 13 residues in the CDR3. The germline gives CDR1 MGHRA, CDR2 YSYEKL. Unstimulated regulatory T cells (CD4+CD25+CD127-), CD4+CD25- non-regulatory cells, CD4 and CD8 cells were FACS-sorted from thawed PBMCs. Produced via immunoSEQ multiplex PCR; TCRdb's table is partial and in-frame only. The data show 90,000 to 130,000 clones, with 90% seen just once and nearly 0.35% held by the top ten. The sample in question was CD4+ T cells from blood, obtained before the transplant. The chain links TRBV4-1 to TRBJ2-5; D unresolved. The TCR sequence derives from a human donor who received a combined kidney and bone marrow transplant. The CDR3 nucleotides read TGCGCCAGCAGCCAACTTAGAAGCGAGACCCAGTACTTC. It is translated as CASSQLRSETQYF.